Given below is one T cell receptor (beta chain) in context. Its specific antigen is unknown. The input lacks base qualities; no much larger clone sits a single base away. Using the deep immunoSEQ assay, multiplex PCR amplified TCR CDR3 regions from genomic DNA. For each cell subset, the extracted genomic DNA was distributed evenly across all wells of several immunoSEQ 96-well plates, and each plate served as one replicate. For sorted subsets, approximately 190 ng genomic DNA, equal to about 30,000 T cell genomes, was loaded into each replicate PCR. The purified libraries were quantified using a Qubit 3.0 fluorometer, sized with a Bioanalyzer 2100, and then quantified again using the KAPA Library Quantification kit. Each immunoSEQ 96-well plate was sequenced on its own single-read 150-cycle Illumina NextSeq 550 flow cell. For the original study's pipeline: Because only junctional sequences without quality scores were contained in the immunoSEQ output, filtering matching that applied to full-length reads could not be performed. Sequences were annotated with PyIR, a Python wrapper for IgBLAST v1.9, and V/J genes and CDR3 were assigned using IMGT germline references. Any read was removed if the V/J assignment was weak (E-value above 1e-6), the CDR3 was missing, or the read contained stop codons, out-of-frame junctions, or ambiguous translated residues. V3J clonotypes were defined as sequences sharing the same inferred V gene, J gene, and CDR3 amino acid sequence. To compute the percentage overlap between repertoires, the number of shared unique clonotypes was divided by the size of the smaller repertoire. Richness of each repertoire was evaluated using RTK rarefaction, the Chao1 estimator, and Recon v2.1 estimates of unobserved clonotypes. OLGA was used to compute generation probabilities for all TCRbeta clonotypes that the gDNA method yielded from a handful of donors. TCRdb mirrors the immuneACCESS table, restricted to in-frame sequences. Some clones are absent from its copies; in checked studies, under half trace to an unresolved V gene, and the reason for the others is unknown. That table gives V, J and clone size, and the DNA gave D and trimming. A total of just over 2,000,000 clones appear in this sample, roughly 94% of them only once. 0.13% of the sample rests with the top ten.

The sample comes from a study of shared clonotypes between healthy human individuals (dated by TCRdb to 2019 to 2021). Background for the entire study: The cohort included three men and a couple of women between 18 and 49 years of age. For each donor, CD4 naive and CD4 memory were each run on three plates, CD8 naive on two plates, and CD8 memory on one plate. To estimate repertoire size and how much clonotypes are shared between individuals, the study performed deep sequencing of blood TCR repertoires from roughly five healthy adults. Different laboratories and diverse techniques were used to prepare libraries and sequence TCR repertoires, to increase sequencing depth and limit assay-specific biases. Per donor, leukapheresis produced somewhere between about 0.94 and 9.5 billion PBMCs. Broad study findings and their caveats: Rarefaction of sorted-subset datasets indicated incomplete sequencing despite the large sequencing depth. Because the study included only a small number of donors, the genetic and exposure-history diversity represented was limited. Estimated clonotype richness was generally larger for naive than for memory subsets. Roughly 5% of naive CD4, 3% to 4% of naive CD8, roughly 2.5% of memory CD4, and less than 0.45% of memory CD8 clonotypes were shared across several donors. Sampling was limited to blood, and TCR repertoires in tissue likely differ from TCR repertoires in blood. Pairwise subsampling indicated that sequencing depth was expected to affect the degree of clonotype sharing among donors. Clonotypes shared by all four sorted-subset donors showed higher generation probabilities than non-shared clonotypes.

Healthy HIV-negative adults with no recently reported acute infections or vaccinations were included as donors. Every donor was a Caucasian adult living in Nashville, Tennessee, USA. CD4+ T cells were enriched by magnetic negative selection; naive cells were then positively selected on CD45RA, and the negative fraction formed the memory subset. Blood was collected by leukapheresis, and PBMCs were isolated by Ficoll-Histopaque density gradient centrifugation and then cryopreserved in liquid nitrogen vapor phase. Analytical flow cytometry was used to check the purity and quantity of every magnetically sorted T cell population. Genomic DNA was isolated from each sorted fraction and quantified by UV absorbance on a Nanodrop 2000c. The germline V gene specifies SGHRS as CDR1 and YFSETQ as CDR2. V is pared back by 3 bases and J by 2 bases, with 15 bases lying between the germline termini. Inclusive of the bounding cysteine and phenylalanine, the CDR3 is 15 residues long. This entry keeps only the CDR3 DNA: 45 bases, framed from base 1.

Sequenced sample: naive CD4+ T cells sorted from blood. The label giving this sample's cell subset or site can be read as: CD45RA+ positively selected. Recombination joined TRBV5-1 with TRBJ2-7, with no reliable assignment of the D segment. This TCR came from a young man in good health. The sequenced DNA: TGCGCCAGCAGCTCAGGCCTAGTCAACACCTACGAGCAGTACTTC. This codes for CASSSGLVNTYEQYF.